Listed here are 30 T cell receptor beta chains from one sample, sequenced in a study of Ad26.COV2.S vaccination and SARS-CoV-2 variants. The data were produced by immunoSEQ multiplex PCR, yet TCRdb's version contains in-frame clones alone and is incomplete. The data hold around 450,000 clones, with 80% to 95% observed a single time. Treatment here: approximately 18 received Ad26.COV2.S at low or high dose, single or two shots; a few received placebo; per-sample allocation not given. Material that was analyzed had been drawn on day 63 after the first vaccine or placebo injection. Material: peripheral blood, obtained in a trial of Ad26.COV2.S vaccine versus placebo. These receptors were obtained from a person between 18 and 59 years old who received the Ad26.COV2.S COVID-19 vaccine or a placebo.

The chain combines TRBV5-1 with TRBJ2-7, with TRBD1 as a possible D gene (5 bases). V shed 4 bases and J shed 7 bases, with 15 bases lying between them. Germline assignment: CDR1 SGHRS and CDR2 YFSETQ. There are 13 residues in the CDR3. CDR3: CASSGEGAGEQYF. Written as DNA, the CDR3 is TGCGCCAGCAGCGGGGAAGGGGCAGGAGAGCAGTACTTC. The complete variable domain, with remaining parts taken from reference TRBV5-1 and TRBJ2-7, reads KAGVTQTPRYLIKTRGQQVTLSCSPISGHRSVSWYQQTPGQGLQFLFEYFSETQRNKGNFPGRFSGRQFSNSRSEMNVSTLELGDSALYLCASSGEGAGEQYFGPGTRLTVT.

This rearrangement joins TRBV28 to TRBJ1-3; no firm D call. The CDR3 has 14 amino acids. Between the trimmed V and J ends, which lost 5 bases and 0 bases, there was a span of 8 bases. Germline V gives CDR1 MDHEN, CDR2 SYDVKM. The CDR3 region has the DNA TGTGCCAGCAGTCGTTACGGCTCTGGAAACACCATATATTTT. This codes for CASSRYGSGNTIYF.

This clone is a singleton in its sample. The V call is TRBV19, the J call TRBJ2-5; D is possibly TRBD1 (6 bases). The germline V and J ends were trimmed by 6 bases and 1 base, with 15 bases remaining between them. The CDR3 totals 15 residues. Germline V gives CDR1 LNHDA, CDR2 SQIVND (reference sequence). The DNA for the CDR3 is TGTGCCAGTAGGAGATCCGGGACAATCCAAGAGACCCAGTACTTC. Protein: CASRRSGTIQETQYF.

The V call is TRBV6-1, the J call TRBJ1-2; 7 bases map to TRBD1. After removal of 2 bases from V and 2 bases from J, the junction contained 8 bases not matched to a gene. Germline V gene sequence: CDR1 MNHNS, CDR2 SASEGT. This CDR3 contains 16 residues. For the CDR3, the DNA is TGTGCCAGCAGTGAAATAAGGAGGGGACAGAACTATGGCTACACCTTC. This translates into CASSEIRRGQNYGYTF.

The chain has TRBV7-6 and TRBJ2-2; 8 bases agree with TRBD2. The CDR3 totals 16 residues. The V segment lost 2 bases and the J segment 4 bases; nucleotides outside the gene matches: 6. Germline V gene lookup returns CDR1 SGHVS and CDR2 FNYEAQ. The CDR3 protein is CASSLSAGEVTGELFF. CDR3 bases: TGTGCCAGCAGCTTATCAGCGGGAGAGGTCACCGGGGAGCTGTTTTTT.

The gene calls are TRBV24-1 and TRBJ1-2, with 10 positions matching TRBD1. With V trimmed by 3 bases and J by 6 bases, 6 bases remained unmatched. Germline V CDR1 and CDR2: KGHDR, SFDVKD. This CDR3 is built from 15 residues. CDR3 in DNA: TGTGCCACCAGTGATCCGGGACAGGGGAGGGATGGCTACACCTTC. Encoded protein: CATSDPGQGRDGYTF.

The chain employs TRBV15 and TRBJ1-5; D unclear. The CDR3 is 13 amino acids. Trimming removed 4 bases from V and 7 bases from J, with 11 bases in between. The germline V gene encodes CDR1 LNHNV and CDR2 YYDKDF (reference sequence). The CDR3 loop reads CATSNGRRQPQHF. In DNA, the CDR3 is TGTGCCACCAGCAACGGACGGAGGCAGCCCCAGCATTTT.

This sequence joins TRBV14 and TRBJ1-1, with D hard to call. CDR3 length: 16 amino acids. V shed 0 bases and J shed 1 base, with 12 bases lying between them. Germline CDR1 SGHDN, CDR2 FVKESK. CDR3 in DNA: TGTGCCAGCAGCCAAGATTCCCCCCTGGGGAACACTGAAGCTTTCTTT. Protein product: CASSQDSPLGNTEAFF.

The rearrangement uses TRBV30 and TRBJ2-1; D gene ambiguous. CDR1 is GTSNPN and CDR2 is SVGIG in the germline V gene (reference sequence). The CDR3 totals 13 residues. Trimming shortened V by 0 bases and J by 9 bases, and 12 bases separated the two germline ends. CDR3 region: CAWSVVGSGEQFF. The CDR3 region has the DNA TGTGCCTGGAGTGTAGTCGGGTCGGGTGAGCAGTTCTTC. Looking up the rest from reference TRBV30 and TRBJ2-1 gives the full variable domain: SQTIHQWPATLVQPVGSPLSLECTVEGTSNPNLYWYRQAAGRGLQLLFYSVGIGQISSEVPQNLSASRPQDRQFILSSKKLLLSDSGFYLCAWSVVGSGEQFFGPGTRLTVL.

In DNA form, the CDR3 reads TGTGCCAGCAGCCAAGATTGGGGACTAGGAAATAATGAGCAGTTCTTC. Residues: CASSQDWGLGNNEQFF. The V call is TRBV4-2, the J call TRBJ2-1; 8 bases align to TRBD2. Germline V gives CDR1 LGHNA, CDR2 YNFKEQ. CDR3 length equals 16 residues. J was trimmed by 7 bases and V by 0 bases; bases with no gene match: 8.

This clone was seen only once. V usage is TRBV19 and J usage is TRBJ1-6; D may be TRBD1 (5 bases). This CDR3 comprises 14 residues. V lost 3 bases, J lost 7 bases, and 10 bases lay in between. The germline CDR1 and CDR2 sequences are LNHDA and SQIVND (reference sequence). CDR3 in amino acids: CASSITGWNSPLHF. The CDR3 nucleotides read TGTGCCAGTAGTATTACAGGTTGGAATTCACCCCTCCACTTT.

CDR3: CASSKKNRDRSIYGYTF. The CDR3 coding sequence is TGTGCCAGCAGCAAAAAAAACCGGGACAGGTCCATCTATGGCTACACCTTC. The chain joins TRBV21-1 to TRBJ1-2; the table's D call, TRBD1, was not checked against the DNA. TRBV21-1 is a listed pseudogene. The CDR3 consists of 17 residues.

The chain carries TRBV7-2 and TRBJ1-4; no clear D gene. Trimming removed 2 bases at V and 0 bases at J, with 13 bases between. Looked up from germline, CDR1 is SGHTA and CDR2 is FQGNSA. The CDR3 has 17 residues. The CDR3 loop is CASSLRPLTSTNEKLFF. DNA of the CDR3: TGTGCCAGCAGCTTACGTCCACTGACCTCAACTAATGAAAAACTGTTTTTT. Full variable domain (rest looked up from reference TRBV7-2 and TRBJ1-4): GAGVSQSPSNKVTEKGKDVELRCDPISGHTALYWYRQSLGQGLEFLIYFQGNSAPDKSGLPSDRFSAERTGGSVSTLTIQRTQQEDSAVYLCASSLRPLTSTNEKLFFGSGTQLSVL.

J is TRBJ1-1 and V is TRBV7-2; no clear D gene. Germline V gives CDR1 SGHTA, CDR2 FQGNSA. Trimming left V 5 bases short and J 0 bases short, with 10 bases between. CDR3 size: 14 residues. CDR3 in DNA: TGTGCCAGCAGCGGAGGACGGTTGAACACTGAAGCTTTCTTT. Protein product: CASSGGRLNTEAFF.

The table lists this clone with a count of one. The genes are TRBV3-1 (or the pseudogene TRBV3-2) and TRBJ1-4; a possible D gene is TRBD1 (5 bases). The V and J ends lost 0 bases and 4 bases respectively, with 15 bases between them. Germline assignment: CDR1 LGHDT and CDR2 YNNKEL (reference sequence). CDR3 length equals 17 residues. The CDR3 loop is CASSQDIWGRGNEKLFF. CDR3 DNA sequence: TGTGCCAGCAGCCAAGATATTTGGGGAAGGGGTAATGAAAAACTGTTTTTT.

The gene calls are TRBV5-6 and TRBJ2-1, with no clear D. In germline, CDR1 is SGHDT, CDR2 YYEEEE. This CDR3 is 15 amino acids long. Trimming stripped 5 bases from V and 0 bases from J, with 12 bases between. The CDR3 is CASRFGRSSYNEQFF. The CDR3 nucleotides are TGTGCCAGCAGGTTCGGCAGGAGCTCCTACAATGAGCAGTTCTTC. Based on the CDR3 plus reference TRBV5-6 and TRBJ2-1, the full variable domain is DAGVTQSPTHLIKTRGQQVTLRCSPKSGHDTVSWYQQALGQGPQFIFQYYEEEERQRGNFPDRFSGHQFPNYSSELNVNALLLGDSALYLCASRFGRSSYNEQFFGPGTRLTVL.

CDR3 protein: CASSFTSGQETQYF. Here the CDR3 DNA reads TGTGCCAGCAGCTTTACTAGCGGCCAAGAGACCCAGTACTTC. The chain carries TRBV5-4 and TRBJ2-5, with 8 bases aligning to TRBD2. The V and J ends lost 2 bases and 1 base, in that order; junction bases with no gene match: 1. The CDR3 is made up of 14 amino acids. Germline lookup yields CDR1 SGHNT and CDR2 YYREEE (reference sequence).

The chain carries TRBV18 and TRBJ2-7, with 10 bases that match TRBD2. The V gene's germline CDR1 is KGHSH and CDR2 LQKENI. The CDR3 spans 13 residues. Trimming at V came to 3 bases and at J to 7 bases, leaving 3 bases not matched to a gene. As DNA, the CDR3 is TGTGCCAGCTCACCTTTACTAGCGGGGGAGCAGTACTTC. Protein sequence: CASSPLLAGEQYF.

The genes are TRBV7-9 and TRBJ1-6; possibly TRBD1 for D (5 bases). The CDR3 consists of 15 residues. V lost 5 bases and J lost 8, with 16 bases in between. Per germline, CDR1 SEHNR and CDR2 FQNEAQ (reference sequence). The CDR3 is CASSIGGGRDSPLHF. The CDR3 region has the DNA TGTGCCAGCAGCATCGGCGGGGGAAGGGATTCACCCCTCCACTTT. The entire variable domain, with the rest obtained from reference TRBV7-9 and TRBJ1-6, is as follows: DTGVSQNPRHKITKRGQNVTFRCDPISEHNRLYWYRQTLGQGPEFLTYFQNEAQLEKSRLLSDRFSAERPKGSFSTLEIQRTEQGDSAMYLCASSIGGGRDSPLHFGNGTRLTVT.

This clone was counted a few times. V usage is TRBV19 and J usage is TRBJ1-2; TRBD1 aligns across 10 bases. Germline V lookup: CDR1 LNHDA, CDR2 SQIVND (reference sequence). V was clipped by 10 bases and J by 6 bases; unmatched bases: 5. CDR3 length: 12 residues. CDR3 loop: CATLGQGHGYTF. As DNA, the CDR3 is TGTGCCACTTTGGGACAGGGGCATGGCTACACCTTC.

This sequence joins TRBV7-8 and TRBJ2-7; TRBD1 agrees at 9 bases. The CDR3 has 17 amino acids. V lost 1 base, J lost 6 bases, and 13 bases stayed unmatched. Germline loops: CDR1 SGHVS, CDR2 FQNEAQ. The CDR3 region is CASSLVVFGTGNPEQYF. The CDR3 DNA follows: TGTGCCAGCAGCTTAGTTGTTTTCGGGACAGGGAACCCCGAGCAGTACTTC.

The chain recombines TRBV11-2 with TRBJ2-5, with no clear D. This CDR3 spans 11 amino acids. Trimming left V 3 bases short and J 5 bases short, with 4 bases between. The germline V gene has CDR1 SGHAT and CDR2 FQNNGV. The CDR3 region is CASSFRETQYF. The CDR3 nucleotides are TGTGCCAGCAGCTTCCGGGAGACCCAGTACTTC. The whole variable domain, filled in from reference TRBV11-2 and TRBJ2-5, reads EAGVAQSPRYKIIEKRQSVAFWCNPISGHATLYWYQQILGQGPKLLIQFQNNGVVDDSQLPKDRFSAERLKGVDSTLKIQPAKLEDSAVYLCASSFRETQYFGPGTRLLVL.

The rearrangement links TRBV27 to TRBJ2-1; 10 bases fit TRBD1. The ends lost 5 bases at V and 4 bases at J; junction bases unmatched: 8. This CDR3 comprises 16 residues. Germline lookup yields CDR1 MNHEY and CDR2 SMNVEV (reference sequence). The CDR3 DNA follows: TGTGCCAGCAGTCCCCGTGGGACAGGGGATTACAATGAGCAGTTCTTC. Protein sequence: CASSPRGTGDYNEQFF.

The chain has TRBV5-4 and TRBJ1-4; 10 nucleotides line up with TRBD1. CDR1 and CDR2 from the germline V gene are SGHNT and YYREEE (reference sequence). This CDR3 has 14 residues. With V trimmed by 4 bases and J by 6 bases, 3 bases remained unmatched. CDR3 region: CASSPTGGDEKLFF. The CDR3 DNA reads as TGTGCCAGCAGCCCGACAGGGGGCGATGAAAAACTGTTTTTT.

The chain is built from TRBV28 and TRBJ1-2, with unresolved D. V lost 5 bases and J 4 bases, leaving 8 bases between the germline ends. Germline V CDR1 and CDR2: MDHEN, SYDVKM. The CDR3 is 12 residues long. The CDR3 is CASSPVLYGYTF. In nucleotides, the CDR3 is TGTGCCAGCAGTCCGGTACTCTATGGCTACACCTTC.

The chain combines TRBV24-1 with TRBJ2-3; 11 positions agree with TRBD1. The CDR3 sequence is 15 residues long. The germline V gene has CDR1 KGHDR and CDR2 SFDVKD. The V and J ends lost 2 bases and 4 bases, in that order; junction bases with no gene match: 1. The CDR3 spells CATSDSGQGADTQYF. In DNA form, the CDR3 reads TGTGCCACCAGTGATTCGGGACAGGGGGCAGATACGCAGTATTTT.

The chain recombines TRBV19 with TRBJ2-2; D might be TRBD1 or TRBD2, each matching 6 bases. CDR1 is LNHDA, CDR2 SQIVND, per germline (reference sequence). CDR3 size: 12 residues. Trimming left V 6 bases short and J 8 bases short, with 10 bases between. CDR3 in DNA: TGTGCCAGTAGACAGGGAGGAGGGGAGCTGTTTTTT. Residues: CASRQGGGELFF.

The chain is built from TRBV28 and TRBJ2-5; D is unclear. Between the trimmed V and J ends, which lost 6 bases and 4 bases, there was a span of 6 bases. There are 11 residues in the CDR3. CDR1 and CDR2 (germline): MDHEN, SYDVKM. CDR3 nucleotide sequence: TGTGCCAGCAGGGAAGGAGAGACCCAGTACTTC. Encoded protein: CASREGETQYF.

The chain combines TRBV24-1 with TRBJ2-3; possible D gene TRBD1, 5 bases. The CDR3 runs to 14 residues. Germline V gene sequence: CDR1 KGHDR, CDR2 SFDVKD. Trimming cost V 9 bases and J 3 bases, with 15 bases left between them. In DNA, the CDR3 is TGTGCCACCCAGGATGATTCAGGGACAGATACGCAGTATTTT. Protein product: CATQDDSGTDTQYF.

V usage is TRBV7-9 and J usage is TRBJ1-4; D remains ambiguous. The germline CDR1 and CDR2 sequences are SEHNR and FQNEAQ (reference sequence). The CDR3 length is 15 residues. The germline V and J ends were trimmed by 5 bases and 0 bases, with 10 bases remaining between them. DNA of the CDR3: TGTGCCAGCAGCGCCCTGGTTGCAACTAATGAAAAACTGTTTTTT. Translated, it gives CASSALVATNEKLFF.